Listed below are T cell receptor beta chains from one sample, sequenced in a study of blood T cell repertoires in COVID-19. Generated by immunoSEQ multiplex PCR, the TCRdb table keeps only in-frame clones and is missing some. The sample comprises roughly 400,000 clones, 80% to 90% of which are singletons, and approximately 1.2% rests with the top ten. Specimen: PBMCs or T cells enriched from blood (not recorded which). These TCRs come from a man aged 25-45 years who had recovered from COVID-19. Both conserved end residues are part of each CDR3. The order of the fields is D gene, J gene, V gene, clone size, CDR3 protein, CDR3 DNA. The D gene is left open where the match is weak. Clone size is shown for a subset of rows, as once, few, many or a class of expanded clone.

TRBD2 TRBJ2-7 TRBV27 - CASSFSGRVFYEQYF TGTGCCAGCAGTTTTAGCGGGAGAGTTTTTTACGAGCAGTACTTC
TRBD2 TRBJ2-2 TRBV28 - CASSLGWSAGGSDTGELFF TGTGCCAGCAGTTTGGGGTGGTCGGCGGGAGGGTCGGACACCGGGGAGCTGTTTTTT
TRBD2 TRBJ2-1 TRBV19 - CASRKGLAGLSYNEQFF TGTGCCAGTAGGAAAGGACTAGCGGGACTATCCTACAATGAGCAGTTCTTC
- TRBJ1-2 TRBV5-1 - CASSFELNDGYTF TGCGCCAGCAGCTTCGAGCTGAACGATGGCTACACCTTC
- TRBJ2-7 TRBV10-2 few CASSDDFPSYEQYF TGCGCCAGCAGTGATGACTTCCCCTCCTACGAGCAGTACTTC
- TRBJ2-5 TRBV15 - CATSPGGPEQETQYF TGTGCCACCAGCCCCGGCGGGCCTGAACAAGAGACCCAGTACTTC
- TRBJ1-1 TRBV4-1 - CASSRGTGEAFF TGCGCCAGCAGCAGGGGAACAGGTGAAGCTTTCTTT
TRBD2 TRBJ2-1 TRBV29-1 - CSGSTSLAGGLNEQFF TGCAGCGGCAGCACCTCACTAGCGGGAGGGTTAAATGAGCAGTTCTTC
- TRBJ2-7 TRBV30 - CAWLVSSYEQYF TGTGCCTGGCTGGTCAGCTCCTACGAGCAGTACTTC
- TRBJ2-6 TRBV6-5 - CASNPSSGANVLTF TGTGCCAGCAACCCGAGCTCTGGGGCCAACGTCCTGACTTTC
- TRBJ1-5 TRBV15 - CATSSMTRLQPQHF TGTGCCACCAGCTCGATGACACGGCTTCAGCCCCAGCATTTT
- TRBJ2-7 TRBV28 - CASSRRGEQYF TGTGCCAGCAGCCGCCGAGGTGAGCAGTACTTC
- TRBJ1-2 TRBV14 - CASSEEGLLGYGYTF TGTGCCAGCAGCGAAGAGGGACTTCTAGGCTATGGCTACACCTTC
- TRBJ1-2 TRBV27 - CASSLWGGGRAYGYTF TGTGCCAGCAGTTTATGGGGAGGGGGGCGCGCCTATGGCTACACCTTC
TRBD1 TRBJ2-1 TRBV9 - CASSATGQSSYNEQFF TGTGCCAGCAGCGCGACGGGACAGAGCTCCTACAATGAGCAGTTCTTC
- TRBJ2-3 TRBV5-1 - CASSLDREGDTQYF TGCGCCAGCAGCTTGGACAGGGAAGGAGATACGCAGTATTTT
- TRBJ1-1 TRBV18 - CASSPYTGGSTEAFF TGTGCCAGCTCACCTTACACGGGGGGTAGCACTGAAGCTTTCTTT
- TRBJ2-7 TRBV6-1 few CASSEPGSNEQYF TGTGCCAGCAGTGAACCCGGGAGTAACGAGCAGTACTTC
- TRBJ1-1 TRBV3-1/TRBV3-2 - CASSLKGDTEAFF TGTGCCAGCAGCCTTAAGGGGGACACTGAAGCTTTCTTT
TRBD1 TRBJ1-6 TRBV6-1 - CASSERDRESPLHF TGTGCCAGCAGTGAACGGGACAGAGAGTCACCCCTCCACTTT